The entry that follows covers one TCR beta chain sequence. This specimen comes from a study of siplizumab effects on memory and regulatory T cells. TCRdb's table, derived via immunoSEQ multiplex PCR, lists solely in-frame clones and lacks some. The table includes about 120,000 clones, roughly 92% detected once. Germline V gene data show CDR1 as SGHAT and CDR2 as FQNNGV. The CDR3 has 16 residues. V lost 7 bases to trimming and J lost 3 bases, with 18 bases between them. The rearrangement joins TRBV11-2 to TRBJ2-2; D is perhaps TRBD2 (6 bases). This clonotype was obtained from a human donor in good health. Sequencing input: CD4+ T cells sorted from blood. The CDR3 bases are TGTGCCAGCACCCTCGGCGGGAAGGTATACACCGGGGAGCTGTTTTTT. This sequence encodes CASTLGGKVYTGELFF.